A single sample gave rise to the 31 T cell receptor beta chains below, sequenced in a study of shared clonotypes between healthy human individuals. TCRdb's copy holds only in-frame clones and misses some; the assay was immunoSEQ multiplex PCR. The top ten clones hold around 0.4% of a sample with about 2.4 million clones, approximately 93% of them seen once. Sequenced material: naive CD4+ T cells from PBMCs. Subset specified: CD45RA+ positively selected. The receptor set was obtained from a man in his late teens or twenties in good health. Some clones in this sample may be carry-over from other donors' samples.

The J gene is TRBJ1-3, the V gene TRBV28, with a tentative D call TRBD1 (5 bases). Trimming left V 5 bases short and J 0 bases short, with 11 bases between. This CDR3 contains 15 residues. Germline lookup yields CDR1 MDHEN and CDR2 SYDVKM. DNA for the CDR3: TGTGCCAGCAGTCCGGGACTCCGCTCTGGAAACACCATATATTTT. This sequence encodes CASSPGLRSGNTIYF.

J is TRBJ1-5 and V is TRBV27, with 7 bases matching TRBD1. J was trimmed by 1 base and V by 3 bases; bases with no gene match: 9. Germline CDR1 and CDR2: MNHEY and SMNVEV (reference sequence). The CDR3 length is 17 residues. DNA for the CDR3: TGTGCCAGCAGTTTGAGACAGGGTGGCGGGAGCAATCAGCCCCAGCATTTT. Its translation: CASSLRQGGGSNQPQHF.

This chain connects TRBV7-3 to TRBJ2-2; 9 bases are shared with TRBD1. This CDR3 is built from 16 residues. J was trimmed by 4 bases and V by 3 bases; bases with no gene match: 6. Looked up from germline, CDR1 is SGHTA and CDR2 is FQGTGA. The CDR3 loop is CASSLDRGGGTGELFF. The CDR3 nucleotides are TGTGCCAGCAGCTTGGACAGGGGTGGTGGCACCGGGGAGCTGTTTTTT.

With regard to this clone: Other DNA sequences from this sample encode an identical CDR3 as well. The gene calls are TRBV5-1 and TRBJ2-1; TRBD2 matches 7 bases. V lost 0 bases, J lost 4 bases, and 4 bases stayed unmatched. The CDR3 extends over 15 amino acids. Germline V CDR1 and CDR2: SGHRS, YFSETQ. CDR3 protein: CASSLGASGYNEQFF. CDR3 nucleotide sequence: TGCGCCAGCAGCTTGGGGGCTAGCGGTTACAATGAGCAGTTCTTC.

This clone was observed once. The chain is built from TRBV7-9 and TRBJ1-2, with 7 bases aligning to TRBD1. V lost 5 bases, J lost 8 bases, and 14 bases stayed unmatched. Germline assignment: CDR1 SEHNR and CDR2 FQNEAQ (reference sequence). The CDR3 contains 15 residues. CDR3 sequence: CASSQIGIRTGGYTF. For the CDR3, the DNA is TGTGCCAGCAGCCAGATAGGGATTCGGACAGGAGGCTACACCTTC.

V usage is TRBV7-6 and J usage is TRBJ2-7; D gene uncertain. The V end was cut by 5 bases, the J end by 6 bases, with 11 bases between. Per the germline V gene, CDR1 is SGHVS and CDR2 is FNYEAQ. The CDR3 runs to 12 residues. CDR3 DNA sequence: TGTGCCAGCAGCCCTGGGCCGGGCGAGCAGTACTTC. It codes for CASSPGPGEQYF.

V usage is TRBV19 and J usage is TRBJ2-3, with D possibly TRBD2 on 5 matching bases. Germline CDR1 is LNHDA and CDR2 is SQIVND (reference sequence). Trimming shortened V by 6 bases and J by 3 bases, and 25 bases separated the two germline ends. The CDR3 sequence is 18 residues long. The DNA for the CDR3 is TGTGCCAGTAGCGTGGCTTTAGGCCCCGGGGTCGGGACAGATACGCAGTATTTT. This translates into CASSVALGPGVGTDTQYF.

The rearrangement uses TRBV2 and TRBJ2-7, with a weak D call TRBD1 (6 bases). The length of the CDR3 is 12 residues. Germline V gene sequence: CDR1 SNHLY, CDR2 FYNNEI. Between the trimmed V and J ends, which lost 6 bases and 4 bases, there was a span of 10 bases. CDR3 nucleotides: TGTGCCAGCAGGCTAACAGGGTACGAGCAGTACTTC. It yields the protein CASRLTGYEQYF.

The chain recombines TRBV7-9 with TRBJ2-1; D is possibly TRBD1 or TRBD2 (5 bases each). Between the trimmed V and J ends, which lost 3 bases and 4 bases, there was a span of 13 bases. The CDR3 runs to 15 residues. The germline V gene encodes CDR1 SEHNR and CDR2 FQNEAQ (reference sequence). The CDR3 spells CASSLGTLVYNEQFF. DNA for the CDR3: TGTGCCAGCAGCTTGGGGACCCTAGTATACAATGAGCAGTTCTTC.

The chain couples TRBV28 to TRBJ2-3; 16 bases line up with TRBD2. After removal of 5 bases from V and 2 bases from J, the junction contained 10 bases not matched to a gene. The germline V gene has CDR1 MDHEN and CDR2 SYDVKM. The CDR3 has 19 amino acids. CDR3 sequence: CASSPGTSGRALFTDTQYF. The CDR3 DNA reads as TGTGCCAGCAGTCCGGGGACTAGCGGGAGGGCCCTGTTCACAGATACGCAGTATTTT. Variable domain in full (rest from reference TRBV28 and TRBJ2-3): DVKVTQSSRYLVKRTGEKVFLECVQDMDHENMFWYRQDPGLGLRLIYFSYDVKMKEKGDIPEGYSVSREKKERFSLILESASTNQTSMYLCASSPGTSGRALFTDTQYFGPGTRLTVL.

The CDR3 DNA is TGCGCCAGCAGGGGGAGGCCGTATAGCACAGATACGCAGTATTTT. It is translated as CASRGRPYSTDTQYF. The genes are TRBV5-1 and TRBJ2-3; D may be TRBD2 (6 bases). V lost 5 bases and J 0 bases, leaving 13 bases between the germline ends. This CDR3 is built from 15 residues. The germline V gene has CDR1 SGHRS and CDR2 YFSETQ.

V usage is TRBV11-2 and J usage is TRBJ2-1; D is ambiguous. Germline-derived CDR1 and CDR2 are SGHAT and FQNNGV. V lost 8 bases and J 0 bases, leaving 14 bases between the germline ends. The CDR3 is 15 residues long. In DNA form, the CDR3 reads TGTGCCAGCGGGGTTAGCAGGAGCTCCTACAATGAGCAGTTCTTC. Translating gives CASGVSRSSYNEQFF.

This clone has a handful of counts. This sequence joins TRBV5-1 and TRBJ1-4; the D is unclear. The CDR3 consists of 13 residues. V was cut by 7 bases and J by 8 bases, with 15 bases left in between. The germline V gene has CDR1 SGHRS and CDR2 YFSETQ. The DNA for the CDR3 is TGCGCCAGCTCGGGATCCGAGCACGAAAAACTGTTTTTT. It codes for CASSGSEHEKLFF.

The chain is built from TRBV10-3 and TRBJ1-1, with D uncertain. V lost 4 bases and J lost 5, with 11 bases in between. Germline CDR1 ENHRY, CDR2 SYGVKD. This CDR3 has 13 residues. The DNA for the CDR3 is TGTGCCATCAGTGGACCGCTTGGGACTGAAGCTTTCTTT. Protein sequence: CAISGPLGTEAFF.

The chain couples TRBV27 to TRBJ1-2; tentative D call: TRBD1 (6 bases). This CDR3 comprises 15 residues. CDR1 and CDR2 (germline): MNHEY, SMNVEV (reference sequence). Trimming cost V 5 bases and J 8 bases, with 21 bases left between them. The CDR3 region is CASSPARNRVDGYTF. DNA for the CDR3: TGTGCCAGCAGTCCCGCAAGGAACAGGGTCGACGGCTACACCTTC.

In its sample, this clone was seen once. This chain uses TRBV27 with TRBJ2-7; the D call may be TRBD1 or TRBD2 (5 bases each). Per germline, CDR1 MNHEY and CDR2 SMNVEV (reference sequence). Trimming left V 1 base short and J 0 bases short, with 13 bases between. There are 16 residues in the CDR3. The CDR3 protein is CASSLWGYLSSYEQYF. In nucleotides, the CDR3 is TGTGCCAGCAGTTTATGGGGGTACTTATCCTCCTACGAGCAGTACTTC.

The chain recombines TRBV28 with TRBJ2-7; a possible D gene is TRBD1 (5 bases). The CDR3 consists of 16 residues. Germline V CDR1 and CDR2: MDHEN, SYDVKM. V shed 2 bases and J shed 9 bases, with 23 bases lying between them. CDR3: CASSLRLVDRKWWQYF. CDR3 bases: TGTGCCAGCAGTTTACGATTGGTAGACAGAAAGTGGTGGCAGTACTTC.

This clone has only one observation. The chain uses TRBV28 and TRBJ2-1; 7 bases are a match to TRBD2. CDR1 and CDR2 from the germline V gene are MDHEN and SYDVKM. Germline trimming cut 4 bases from V and 5 bases from J; bases unmatched to any gene: 14. The CDR3 covers 17 residues. CDR3 coding DNA: TGTGCCAGCAGTTCAGCGAGTATGAGCGGGAAGGACAATGAGCAGTTCTTC. Its translation: CASSSASMSGKDNEQFF.

The V and J genes are TRBV7-9 and TRBJ2-7; 7 positions agree with TRBD2. In germline, CDR1 is SEHNR, CDR2 FQNEAQ (reference sequence). CDR3 length equals 14 residues. After removal of 5 bases from V and 6 bases from J, the junction contained 10 bases not matched to a gene. The DNA of the CDR3 is TGTGCCAGCAGCCCTAGCGGATCTCCCTCCGAGCAGTACTTC. Translating gives CASSPSGSPSEQYF.

The J gene is TRBJ2-6, the V gene TRBV6-1; no clear D. V lost 7 bases and J lost 0, with 10 bases in between. Germline V gives CDR1 MNHNS, CDR2 SASEGT. The CDR3 covers 15 residues. CDR3 DNA sequence: TGTGCCAGCACGGACGGTAGCTCTGGGGCCAACGTCCTGACTTTC. It yields the protein CASTDGSSGANVLTF.

This clone is a singleton in its sample. The limits of the CDR3 on the DNA are not certain, so only TCRdb's listed CDR3 is given. This CDR3 is also generated by other DNA sequences in the sample. The gene calls are TRBV28 and TRBJ2-3. CDR1 is MDHEN and CDR2 is SYDVKM in the germline V gene. Including both end residues, the CDR3 is 15 amino acids long. The CDR3 sequence is CASSSSGAGTDTQYF.

The chain recombines TRBV5-4 with TRBJ2-7, with 8 bases aligning to TRBD1. The CDR3 is 13 amino acids. Germline V gene lookup returns CDR1 SGHNT and CDR2 YYREEE (reference sequence). V was pared by 8 bases and J by 5 bases, with 9 bases of the junction left unmatched. This chain's CDR3 is CARAGQGADEQYF. In nucleotides, the CDR3 is TGTGCCAGGGCCGGGCAGGGGGCCGACGAGCAGTACTTC. Variable domain in full (rest from reference TRBV5-4 and TRBJ2-7): ETGVTQSPTHLIKTRGQQVTLRCSSQSGHNTVSWYQQALGQGPQFIFQYYREEENGRGNFPPRFSGLQFPNYSSELNVNALELDDSALYLCARAGQGADEQYFGPGTRLTVT.

This chain links TRBV6-1 with TRBJ2-7; no firm D call. Trimming shortened V by 6 bases and J by 4 bases, and 10 bases separated the two germline ends. CDR3 length: 12 amino acids. From germline, CDR1 is MNHNS and CDR2 SASEGT. The CDR3 reads CASSDHIYEQYF. In DNA form, the CDR3 reads TGTGCCAGCAGCGATCACATTTACGAGCAGTACTTC.

The sample holds one count of this clone. The chain recombines TRBV11-2 with TRBJ1-1, with D perhaps matching TRBD1 (5 bases). This CDR3 has 13 residues. Germline lookup yields CDR1 SGHAT and CDR2 FQNNGV. Trimming removed 5 bases at V and 4 bases at J, with 11 bases between. CDR3 bases: TGTGCCAGCAGCCCCCGGGGCTCCACTGAAGCTTTCTTT. It translates to CASSPRGSTEAFF. Using reference TRBV11-2 and TRBJ1-1 for the parts outside the CDR3, the full variable domain is EAGVAQSPRYKIIEKRQSVAFWCNPISGHATLYWYQQILGQGPKLLIQFQNNGVVDDSQLPKDRFSAERLKGVDSTLKIQPAKLEDSAVYLCASSPRGSTEAFFGQGTRLTVV.

Comments on this clone: The same CDR3 also results from other DNA sequences found in this sample. The CDR3 loop reads CASSYSGVGQPQHF. CDR3 coding DNA: TGTGCCAGCAGTTACTCGGGGGTGGGTCAGCCCCAGCATTTT. The chain links TRBV6-5 to TRBJ1-5; D may be TRBD1 (5 bases). The V gene's germline CDR1 is MNHEY and CDR2 SVGAGI. The CDR3 runs 14 residues. Trimming removed 0 bases at V and 6 bases at J, with 9 bases between.

As regards this clone: Other DNA sequences from this sample encode an identical CDR3 as well. The chain joins TRBV5-4 to TRBJ2-3; the D is unclear. Germline V gene data show CDR1 as SGHNT and CDR2 as YYREEE (reference sequence). Trimming left V 2 bases short and J 3 bases short, with 7 bases between. This CDR3 comprises 13 residues. DNA for the CDR3: TGTGCCAGCAGCTTACAGAGTACAGATACGCAGTATTTT. It yields the protein CASSLQSTDTQYF.

The chain joins TRBV28 to TRBJ1-2, with TRBD1 as a possible D gene (6 bases). The CDR3 runs to 13 residues. CDR1 and CDR2 (germline): MDHEN, SYDVKM. Between the trimmed V and J ends, which lost 6 bases and 4 bases, there was a span of 12 bases. The CDR3 bases are TGTGCCAGCAGACCACAGGGTGTCTATGGCTACACCTTC. Translating it yields CASRPQGVYGYTF.

The V gene is TRBV7-8, the J gene TRBJ1-5, with D perhaps matching TRBD1 (5 bases). V was clipped by 5 bases and J by 6 bases, with 11 bases between them. Looked up from germline, CDR1 is SGHVS and CDR2 is FQNEAQ. This CDR3 is 13 amino acids long. The CDR3 is CASSPGGVQPQHF. The CDR3 DNA reads TGTGCCAGCAGCCCTGGAGGGGTTCAGCCCCAGCATTTT.

J is TRBJ2-1 and V is TRBV11-2; 11 bases fit TRBD2. J lost 10 bases, V lost 5 bases, and 13 bases had no gene match. The CDR3 covers 16 residues. Germline assignment: CDR1 SGHAT and CDR2 FQNNGV. The DNA of the CDR3 is TGTGCCAGCAGCCCCAGGGGCGGACTAGCGGGCAGAGAGCAGTTCTTC. Translated: CASSPRGGLAGREQFF.

The chain combines TRBV25-1 with TRBJ1-2; 7 bases align to TRBD1. This CDR3 has 15 amino acids. Germline V lookup: CDR1 MGHDK, CDR2 SYGVNS. Trimming took 2 bases from V and 2 from J; bases not matched to a gene: 5. The CDR3 nucleotides read TGTGCCAGCAGTGAAAAGACAGGGCCAAACTATGGCTACACCTTC. This codes for CASSEKTGPNYGYTF.

The genes are TRBV9 and TRBJ2-1, with 7 bases lining up with TRBD2. In germline, CDR1 is SGDLS, CDR2 YYNGEE. The CDR3 totals 14 residues. Trimming took 4 bases from V and 0 from J; bases not matched to a gene: 1. CDR3 protein: CASSRTSSYNEQFF. The CDR3 DNA reads TGTGCCAGCAGCCGGACTAGCTCCTACAATGAGCAGTTCTTC.